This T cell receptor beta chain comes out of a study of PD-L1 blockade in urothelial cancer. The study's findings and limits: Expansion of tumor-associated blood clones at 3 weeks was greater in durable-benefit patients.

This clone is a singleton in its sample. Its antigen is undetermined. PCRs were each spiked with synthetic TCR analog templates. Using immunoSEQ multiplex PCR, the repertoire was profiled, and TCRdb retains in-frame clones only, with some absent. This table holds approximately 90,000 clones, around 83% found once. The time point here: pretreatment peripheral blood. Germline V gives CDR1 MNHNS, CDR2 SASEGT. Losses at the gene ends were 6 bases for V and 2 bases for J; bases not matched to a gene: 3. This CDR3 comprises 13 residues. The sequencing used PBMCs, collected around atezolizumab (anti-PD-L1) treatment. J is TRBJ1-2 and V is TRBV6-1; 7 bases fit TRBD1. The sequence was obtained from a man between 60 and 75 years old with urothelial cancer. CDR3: CASSLTGNYGYTF. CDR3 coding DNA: TGTGCCAGCAGCCTGACAGGGAACTATGGCTACACCTTC.